This TCR beta chain was identified during a study of neurological immune-mediated disorders. Unsorted libraries were prepared from 2 million PBMCs that had been stored at -80 C. Regarding this clonotype: Its antigen is not known.

Trimming removed 4 bases from V and 6 bases from J, with 16 bases in between. Germline CDR1 is SGHKS and CDR2 is YYEKEE (reference sequence). The CDR3 has 14 amino acids. Synthesis of cDNA was accomplished via 5'RACE employing 10-nucleotide random UMIs. TCRdb called the 5' RACE reads again in MiXCR, with one record for every CDR3 protein. Of about 62,000 distinct CDR3 sequences detected, around 3.8% appear once; the ten largest clones hold roughly 2%. Study results and limitations: According to phylogenetic grouping, one related-CDR3 cluster, a possible signature, contained the repertoires of 18 of 34 multiple sclerosis patients.

Sequenced material: PBMCs. This chain joins TRBV5-5 and TRBJ1-1; D is uncertain. The origin of this receptor is a woman aged 50 to 60 with multiple sclerosis. In nucleotides, the CDR3 is TGTGCCAGCAGCAAGGACTGGGGAAGGTCTGAAGCTTTCTTT. Encoded protein: CASSKDWGRSEAFF.